What follows is one T cell receptor (gamma chain) and its context. It lacks a known antigen. Within one base of it there is no much larger clone, and no base qualities were kept. Libraries were made using multiplex PCR. Data came from an Ion Torrent PGM. TRG repertoires were amplified from roughly 0.2 ug of biopsy DNA using the LymphoTrack kit, whose primers carry Illumina adapters. TRG amplicons were purified with AMPure XP beads, quantified on a 2100 Bioanalyzer, and pooled equimolarly. Sequencing of TRG libraries was performed on an Ion PGM instrument. Concerning the study's data processing: FastX discarded any read in which over 10% of nucleotides had a quality score below the third quartile for that patient. IMGT/HighV-QUEST was used to align reads in order to assign V, D and J genes, locate CDR3 regions and judge functionality. After the sequences were translated into amino acids, every sequence predicted to be non-functional was thrown out. The CDR3s were broken into kmers both with and without positional annotation, PCA was run on the kmer frequencies, and the samples were clustered using every one of the 1023 combinations of PCs 1-10. Leave-one-out cross-validation was used to validate the classification, with parameters re-optimised on the remaining samples in each round. Using the vegan R package, Shannon diversity was calculated from repeated random subsamples whose size matched the lowest read count. Clone calls in TCRdb were regenerated from the public reads with CATT, after which identical DNA sequences shared one row. These V and J calls originate from TCRdb's pipeline instead of the authors' own analysis. This sample is represented by about 1,000 gamma-chain clones; 51% of them were singletons. The ten biggest clones cover roughly 30% of the sample.

The sample belongs to a study of intestinal T cells in coeliac disease (dated by TCRdb to between 2020 and 2021). About the investigation overall: Coeliac patients were found to be much younger than controls, with mean ages of about 15 versus 50 years recorded in the TRG cohort. In the TCR-delta (TRD) cohort, there were duodenal biopsies from about eleven coeliac disease patients and about eleven non-coeliac controls. A second, larger TCR-gamma (TRG) cohort comprised duodenal biopsies from about 35 coeliac disease patients and some 21 non-coeliac controls. Overall study outcomes, separate from this receptor: TRG clustering correctly classified 51 of 54 biopsies (about 94%), with a reported leave-one-out accuracy of roughly 90%. FFPE-derived DNA was found to be relatively degraded, and loss of a proportion of TCR sequences in each sample was likely caused by this degradation. TRD kmer-based clustering correctly classified all 22 biopsies in training, with a reported leave-one-out accuracy of around 90%. Age was significantly different between the coeliac and control groups, but splitting the analysis by age did not give a significant classification. Repeated CDR3 amino acid sequences could not be distinguished from PCR duplicates.

For each case, genomic DNA was isolated from ten 5-um FFPE scrolls with the QIAamp DNA FFPE tissue kit. Classification of coeliac disease based on the TCR repertoire was tested using fully anonymised formalin-fixed paraffin-embedded duodenal biopsies that were surplus to diagnostic needs. The controls had upper endoscopy for reflux, dyspepsia or gastritis, and there was no clinical or histological suspicion of coeliac disease in any of the controls. Trimmed from V: 3 bases; trimmed from J: 5 bases; junction bases lacking a gene match: 12. Taken from cysteine to phenylalanine, the CDR3 has 16 residues. Left in the record is the CDR3 DNA by itself, 48 bases read in frame from the first base. The germline V gene sets CDR1 to EGSNGY and CDR2 to YDSYNSKV.

This TCR was sampled from a human donor who served as a control with a normal duodenal biopsy, not a healthy volunteer. The chain uses TRGV2 and TRGJP1. The sample taken for sequencing was a duodenal biopsy. The nucleotide sequence reads as follows: TGTGCCACCTGGGACTGTAAGGAGGCAACTGGTTGGTTCAAGATATTT. It is translated as CATWDCKEATGWFKIF.